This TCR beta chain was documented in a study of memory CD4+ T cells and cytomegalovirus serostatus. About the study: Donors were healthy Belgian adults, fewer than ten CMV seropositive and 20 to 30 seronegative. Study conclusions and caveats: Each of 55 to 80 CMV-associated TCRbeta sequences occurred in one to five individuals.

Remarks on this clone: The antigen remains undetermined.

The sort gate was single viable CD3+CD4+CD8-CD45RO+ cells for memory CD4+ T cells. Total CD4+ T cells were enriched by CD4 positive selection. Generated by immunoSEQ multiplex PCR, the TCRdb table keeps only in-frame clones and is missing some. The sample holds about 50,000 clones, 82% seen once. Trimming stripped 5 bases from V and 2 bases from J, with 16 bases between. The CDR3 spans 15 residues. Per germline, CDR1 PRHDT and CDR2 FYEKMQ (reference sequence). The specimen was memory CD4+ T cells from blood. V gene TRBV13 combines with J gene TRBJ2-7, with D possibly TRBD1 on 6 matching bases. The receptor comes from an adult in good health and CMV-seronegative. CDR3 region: CASSLGPDSTYEQYF. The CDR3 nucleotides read TGTGCCAGCAGCCTCGGACCGGACAGTACCTACGAGCAGTACTTC.